This T cell receptor (beta chain) derives from a study of OX40 agonist ivuxolimab in advanced cancers. The overall study: Each dose-escalation patient presented with hepatocellular carcinoma, melanoma, renal cell or head and neck cancer. People who had prior anti-PD-1, anti-PD-L1 or anti-CTLA-4 therapy could take part, and approximately 44% had some. Study-level findings and limits: Among the nonresponders, some also had low normalized T-cell clonal expansion. CD8+ T cells averaged more expanded clones than CD4+.

With regard to this clone: Its target is not known.

Some clones are missing from TCRdb's copy, which holds only in-frame ones; the method was immunoSEQ multiplex PCR. The table shows roughly 93,000 clones, with 84% occurring only once. CDR1 is GTSNPN, CDR2 SVGIG, per germline (reference sequence). Trimming at V came to 2 bases and at J to 7 bases, leaving 13 bases not matched to a gene. This CDR3 spans 17 amino acids. The source material was CD4+ or CD8+ T cells sorted from blood, sampled in a trial of the OX40 agonist ivuxolimab. The chain couples TRBV30 to TRBJ2-1, with 11 nucleotides matching TRBD2. This receptor was identified in an adult with an advanced solid tumor such as melanoma, head and neck, liver or kidney cancer. This CDR3 reads CAWSQTATSGTPNEQFF. The CDR3, as DNA: TGTGCCTGGAGTCAAACGGCGACTAGCGGGACCCCAAATGAGCAGTTCTTC.